This TCR beta chain stems from a study of blood T cells in healthy people across ages. Germline V gene sequence: CDR1 WSHSY, CDR2 SAAADI. V was shortened by 3 bases and J by 6 bases, with 13 bases between the two germline ends. The CDR3 contains 14 residues. Alongside a J-beta primer mix, a sample-barcoded 5' primer served in a second PCR lasting about 7 to 12 cycles. TCRdb used MiXCR to reprocess the 5' RACE reads, holding one entry per CDR3 protein. Of roughly 1,100,000 distinct CDR3 sequences in the sample, under 30% were seen once. The same sample was also used in a study of T cells of mothers and their children. That source notes: A second PCR was performed with the M1S primer. This primer added sample barcodes and 2-4 random nucleotides. Related mother-child pairs shared slightly more overlap than unrelated pairs, but the difference was non-significant.

V is TRBV10-2 and J is TRBJ2-3; tentatively, D is TRBD2 (5 bases). The clonotype originates from a girl aged 2 to 10 in good health. Specimen: blood. Here the CDR3 DNA reads TGCGCCAGCAGTGACGGTTCTAGCCTTGATACGCAGTATTTT. This sequence encodes CASSDGSSLDTQYF.